The next 26 T cell receptor beta chains were all read from a single sample in a study of beta chain features in type 1 diabetes. TCRB transcripts that were expressed got sequenced, as all of the isolated RNA had been reverse transcribed. Assay: immunoSEQ multiplex PCR; the TCRdb copy retains only in-frame clones and omits some. The data show some 250,000 clones, 27% seen once. The sample consisted of central memory CD4+ T cells from blood. The receptors were gathered from a man aged 25-40 years in good health.

This clone was seen only a few times. V and J are TRBV29-1 and TRBJ2-1, with D tentatively TRBD1 (5 bases). Germline V gene lookup returns CDR1 SQVTM and CDR2 ANQGSEA. V was clipped by 5 bases and J by 3 bases, with 14 bases between them. The CDR3 loop spans 14 amino acids. This chain's CDR3 is CSVTLLGDYNEQFF. CDR3 nucleotide sequence: TGCAGCGTTACCCTCCTAGGGGACTACAATGAGCAGTTCTTC.

This clone has only a few counts. V gene TRBV7-9 combines with J gene TRBJ2-5; tentatively, D is TRBD2 (6 bases). This CDR3 has 14 amino acids. Trimming left V 5 bases short and J 5 bases short, with 15 bases between. Germline-derived CDR1 and CDR2 are SEHNR and FQNEAQ (reference sequence). CDR3 DNA sequence: TGTGCCAGCAGCCAGGCCGCGGGGTATGAGACCCAGTACTTC. Translated: CASSQAAGYETQYF.

This clone has a handful of counts. The chain couples TRBV7-2 to TRBJ1-5; D gene unclear. The CDR3 length is 16 residues. Between the trimmed V and J ends, which lost 2 bases and 1 base, there was a span of 12 bases. CDR1 and CDR2 (germline): SGHTA, FQGNSA. DNA for the CDR3: TGTGCCAGCAGCTTATTACCCCCCAGGAGCAATCAGCCCCAGCATTTT. Protein sequence: CASSLLPPRSNQPQHF. Combining the CDR3 with reference TRBV7-2 and TRBJ1-5 gives the whole variable domain GAGVSQSPSNKVTEKGKDVELRCDPISGHTALYWYRQSLGQGLEFLIYFQGNSAPDKSGLPSDRFSAERTGGSVSTLTIQRTQQEDSAVYLCASSLLPPRSNQPQHFGDGTRLSIL.

In its sample, this clone was seen a few times. The V gene is TRBV15, the J gene TRBJ2-1, with D tentatively TRBD2 (6 bases). The CDR3 sequence is 16 residues long. V lost 1 base and J 7 bases, leaving 17 bases between the germline ends. Germline V gene sequence: CDR1 LNHNV, CDR2 YYDKDF (reference sequence). The CDR3 loop reads CATSRVGGAEGNEQFF. The CDR3 DNA follows: TGTGCCACCAGCAGAGTTGGAGGGGCCGAGGGGAATGAGCAGTTCTTC.

The CDR3 DNA sequence: TGTGCCAGCAGCGCCCGGGACAGGGCACTCAGCTCCTACAATGAGCAGTTCTTC. It is translated as CASSARDRALSSYNEQFF. The J gene is TRBJ2-1, the V gene TRBV7-9; 9 bases match TRBD1. CDR3 length equals 18 residues. Losses at the gene ends were 5 bases for V and 0 bases for J; bases not matched to a gene: 11. Germline loops: CDR1 SEHNR, CDR2 FQNEAQ (reference sequence). Supplemented by reference TRBV7-9 and TRBJ2-1, the full variable domain reads DTGVSQNPRHKITKRGQNVTFRCDPISEHNRLYWYRQTLGQGPEFLTYFQNEAQLEKSRLLSDRFSAERPKGSFSTLEIQRTEQGDSAMYLCASSARDRALSSYNEQFFGPGTRLTVL.

The V gene is TRBV6-5, the J gene TRBJ1-6, with a possible D match to TRBD1 (5 bases). V was trimmed by 10 bases and J by 10 bases, leaving 14 bases between them. The CDR3 is 12 residues long. Per germline, CDR1 MNHEY and CDR2 SVGAGI. CDR3 amino acids: CATRTGGSPLHF. CDR3 DNA sequence: TGTGCCACCCGTACCGGGGGATCACCCCTCCACTTT.

The V and J genes are TRBV10-3 and TRBJ2-1; either TRBD1 or TRBD2 may supply D (5 bases each). The germline gives CDR1 ENHRY, CDR2 SYGVKD. The CDR3 extends over 13 amino acids. V lost 6 bases and J lost 10, with 16 bases in between. CDR3 DNA: TGTGCCATCAGCTTCCGGGACCCCGGCGAGCAGTTCTTC. Its protein is CAISFRDPGEQFF.

The chain joins TRBV30 to TRBJ2-3; D possibly matches TRBD1 or TRBD2 (5 bases each). There are 11 residues in the CDR3. V was cut by 0 bases and J by 12 bases, with 10 bases left in between. The V gene's germline CDR1 is GTSNPN and CDR2 SVGIG (reference sequence). The CDR3 loop reads CAWSVGTYQYF. The CDR3 bases are TGTGCCTGGAGTGTCGGGACCTACCAGTATTTT. The full variable domain, with the rest looked up from reference TRBV30 and TRBJ2-3, is SQTIHQWPATLVQPVGSPLSLECTVEGTSNPNLYWYRQAAGRGLQLLFYSVGIGQISSEVPQNLSASRPQDRQFILSSKKLLLSDSGFYLCAWSVGTYQYFGPGTRLTVL.

The genes are TRBV29-1 and TRBJ2-1; D is perhaps TRBD2 (6 bases). The germline V and J ends were trimmed by 0 bases and 6 bases, with 18 bases remaining between them. The CDR3 has 16 amino acids. From germline, CDR1 is SQVTM and CDR2 ANQGSEA. The CDR3 spells CSVEDRSWDGGNEQFF. Written as DNA, the CDR3 is TGCAGCGTTGAAGATCGGAGCTGGGACGGGGGCAATGAGCAGTTCTTC.

This clone was counted many times. The genes are TRBV10-3 and TRBJ2-7; D is possibly TRBD1 (6 bases). There are 12 residues in the CDR3. Trimming cost V 10 bases and J 0 bases, with 10 bases left between them. Per germline, CDR1 ENHRY and CDR2 SYGVKD. CDR3 in DNA: TGTGCCACTAGGACAGACTCCTACGAGCAGTACTTC. Protein sequence: CATRTDSYEQYF.

The CDR3 is CASSTPRATQYF. DNA of the CDR3: TGTGCCAGTAGTACCCCTCGAGCTACGCAGTATTTT. V usage is TRBV19 and J usage is TRBJ2-3; no reliable D call. Germline lookup yields CDR1 LNHDA and CDR2 SQIVND (reference sequence). Trimming stripped 4 bases from V and 8 bases from J, with 10 bases between. This CDR3 is 12 amino acids long.

The V call is TRBV7-9, the J call TRBJ2-3, with 13 bases identical to TRBD2. The ends lost 5 bases at V and 6 bases at J; junction bases unmatched: 11. Per germline, CDR1 SEHNR and CDR2 FQNEAQ (reference sequence). The CDR3 covers 17 residues. CDR3 sequence reads: CASSPTGLAGSGDTQYF. CDR3 in DNA: TGTGCCAGCAGCCCAACGGGACTAGCGGGGTCCGGGGATACGCAGTATTTT.

This chain uses TRBV7-2 with TRBJ2-7; 9 bases fit TRBD1. Trimming removed 4 bases from V and 5 bases from J; junction bases left unmatched: 9. This CDR3 has 15 residues. The V gene's germline CDR1 is SGHTA and CDR2 FQGNSA. The DNA of the CDR3 is TGTGCCAGCAGCTACCCGGGACAGGGAGGCAACGAGCAGTACTTC. Encoded protein: CASSYPGQGGNEQYF. Supplemented by reference TRBV7-2 and TRBJ2-7, the full variable domain reads GAGVSQSPSNKVTEKGKDVELRCDPISGHTALYWYRQSLGQGLEFLIYFQGNSAPDKSGLPSDRFSAERTGGSVSTLTIQRTQQEDSAVYLCASSYPGQGGNEQYFGPGTRLTVT.

This clone appeared a few times. The V and J genes are TRBV7-2 and TRBJ2-5, with D maybe TRBD1 (5 bases). The CDR3 spans 11 residues. The V gene's germline CDR1 is SGHTA and CDR2 FQGNSA. Trimming shortened V by 8 bases and J by 4 bases, and 8 bases separated the two germline ends. The CDR3 spells CASQGLETQYF. DNA of the CDR3: TGTGCCAGCCAGGGTTTAGAGACCCAGTACTTC.

This chain joins TRBV7-9 and TRBJ2-1; no firm D call. Germline V gives CDR1 SEHNR, CDR2 FQNEAQ (reference sequence). V dropped 2 bases and J dropped 9 bases, with 11 bases sitting between them. CDR3 length: 13 residues. This CDR3 is CASSLSRESEQFF. The CDR3 DNA reads TGTGCCAGCAGCTTATCCCGTGAGAGTGAGCAGTTCTTC. The entire variable domain, with the rest obtained from reference TRBV7-9 and TRBJ2-1, is as follows: DTGVSQNPRHKITKRGQNVTFRCDPISEHNRLYWYRQTLGQGPEFLTYFQNEAQLEKSRLLSDRFSAERPKGSFSTLEIQRTEQGDSAMYLCASSLSRESEQFFGPGTRLTVL.

This rearrangement joins TRBV5-4 to TRBJ2-7, with 7 bases that match TRBD2. With V trimmed by 0 bases and J by 2 bases, 5 bases remained unmatched. There are 15 residues in the CDR3. Germline CDR1 is SGHNT and CDR2 is YYREEE (reference sequence). The DNA of the CDR3 is TGTGCCAGCAGCTTGGTTGGGGGAGGGACCTACGAGCAGTACTTC. Translation: CASSLVGGGTYEQYF.

The rearrangement links TRBV29-1 to TRBJ2-1; tentatively, D is TRBD1 (5 bases). Trimming shortened V by 7 bases and J by 4 bases, and 5 bases separated the two germline ends. This CDR3 comprises 10 residues. CDR1 is SQVTM and CDR2 is ANQGSEA in the germline V gene. The CDR3 DNA reads as TGCAGCGGGACATACAATGAGCAGTTCTTC. Translated: CSGTYNEQFF.

The CDR3 loop reads CASSLPGGPKNIQYF. DNA of the CDR3: TGTGCCAGCAGTTTGCCAGGGGGGCCCAAAAACATTCAGTACTTC. This chain joins TRBV28 and TRBJ2-4, with D maybe TRBD1 (7 bases). V was cut by 3 bases and J by 2 bases, with 11 bases left in between. Per germline, CDR1 MDHEN and CDR2 SYDVKM. The CDR3 is 15 amino acids.

Concerning this clone itself: Other DNA sequences within the sample encode an identical CDR3. This sequence joins TRBV5-1 and TRBJ2-2; TRBD1 agrees at 7 bases. The length of the CDR3 is 15 residues. Trimming removed 0 bases from V and 5 bases from J; junction bases left unmatched: 4. Germline lookup yields CDR1 SGHRS and CDR2 YFSETQ. DNA of the CDR3: TGCGCCAGCAGCTTGGGACAGGGATATACCGGGGAGCTGTTTTTT. This translates into CASSLGQGYTGELFF.

The V and J genes are TRBV29-1 and TRBJ2-3; 10 bases agree with TRBD1. This CDR3 is built from 13 residues. Germline values: CDR1 SQVTM, CDR2 ANQGSEA. V shed 7 bases and J 4 bases; nucleotides not matched to a gene: 5. CDR3 loop: CSAGQGGADTQYF. CDR3 nucleotide sequence: TGCAGCGCTGGACAGGGGGGGGCAGATACGCAGTATTTT.

This clone turned up a few times. The chain employs TRBV9 and TRBJ2-7; unclear D gene. V was trimmed by 4 bases and J by 0 bases, leaving 11 bases between them. The CDR3 has 14 amino acids. CDR1 and CDR2 (germline): SGDLS, YYNGEE. The CDR3, as DNA: TGTGCCAGCAGCAGTTCCGATCTCTCCTACGAGCAGTACTTC. Translation: CASSSSDLSYEQYF. Together with reference TRBV9 and TRBJ2-7, the CDR3 gives the full variable domain: DSGVTQTPKHLITATGQRVTLRCSPRSGDLSVYWYQQSLDQGLQFLIQYYNGEERAKGNILERFSAQQFPDLHSELNLSSLELGDSALYFCASSSSDLSYEQYFGPGTRLTVT.

This clone was seen a handful of times. This chain uses TRBV23-1 with TRBJ1-5, with a possible D match to TRBD1 (6 bases). TRBV23-1 is sorted into the ORF group, with uncertain function. This CDR3 has 17 amino acids. The V end was cut by 0 bases, the J end by 0 bases, with 12 bases between. CDR3 nucleotide sequence: TGCGCCAGCAGTCAATCAATGAGGACAGATAGCAATCAGCCCCAGCATTTT. This gives the protein CASSQSMRTDSNQPQHF.

This clone has more than one count but fewer than ten. The rearrangement links TRBV29-1 to TRBJ1-5, with unresolved D. The CDR3 sequence is 12 residues long. V was trimmed by 0 bases and J by 2 bases, leaving 2 bases between them. Germline CDR1 SQVTM, CDR2 ANQGSEA. The DNA of the CDR3 is TGCAGCGTTGAAGAAGGCAATCAGCCCCAGCATTTT. Protein product: CSVEEGNQPQHF.

This clone was observed a handful of times. The genes are TRBV4-1 and TRBJ2-1; D ambiguous. The germline V and J ends were trimmed by 1 base and 5 bases, with 12 bases remaining between them. The CDR3 extends over 15 amino acids. CDR1 and CDR2 from the germline V gene are MGHRA and YSYEKL. In DNA, the CDR3 is TGCGCCAGCAGCCAAGCTCTACGGAGCAACAATGAGCAGTTCTTC. Encoded protein: CASSQALRSNNEQFF.

The V gene is TRBV30, the J gene TRBJ2-7, with 9 bases aligning to TRBD1. The CDR3 is made up of 13 amino acids. J was trimmed by 4 bases and V by 0 bases; bases with no gene match: 1. Germline V CDR1 and CDR2: GTSNPN, SVGIG (reference sequence). The CDR3 DNA reads TGTGCCTGGAGTGTACAGGGGGCATACGAGCAGTACTTC. Its translation: CAWSVQGAYEQYF.

This clone was observed a handful of times. The chain carries TRBV27 and TRBJ1-6, with unresolved D. The CDR3 sequence is 14 residues long. Germline V gene data show CDR1 as MNHEY and CDR2 as SMNVEV (reference sequence). The V end lost 3 bases, the J end lost 9 bases, and 12 bases lay between the germline ends. The CDR3 bases are TGTGCCAGCAGTTTCTTACAGTTGGGTTCACCCCTCCACTTT. Its translation is CASSFLQLGSPLHF.